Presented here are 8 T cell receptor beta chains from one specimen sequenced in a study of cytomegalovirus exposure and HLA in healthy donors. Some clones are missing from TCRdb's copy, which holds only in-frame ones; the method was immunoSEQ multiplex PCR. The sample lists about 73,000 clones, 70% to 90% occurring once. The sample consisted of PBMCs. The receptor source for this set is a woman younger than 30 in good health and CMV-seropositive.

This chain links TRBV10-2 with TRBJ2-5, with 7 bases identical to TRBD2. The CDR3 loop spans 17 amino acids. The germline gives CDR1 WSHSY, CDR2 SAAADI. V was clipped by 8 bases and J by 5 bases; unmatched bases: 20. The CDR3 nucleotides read TGCGCCAGCCAAAACATCGGACTCTCCCTCGGGGGGGAGACCCAGTACTTC. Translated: CASQNIGLSLGGETQYF.

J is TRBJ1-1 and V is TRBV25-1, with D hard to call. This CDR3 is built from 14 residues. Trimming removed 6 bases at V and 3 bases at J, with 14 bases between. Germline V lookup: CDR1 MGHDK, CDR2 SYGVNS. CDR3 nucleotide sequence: TGTGCCAGCAGCAGAGGGCGAGTCGACACTGAAGCTTTCTTT. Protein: CASSRGRVDTEAFF.

The CDR3 DNA sequence: TGCGCCAGCAGCCAATGGACAGGCTTAGGAAACACCATATATTTT. Encoded protein: CASSQWTGLGNTIYF. V and J are TRBV4-1 and TRBJ1-3, with 7 bases lining up with TRBD1. This CDR3 is built from 15 residues. The trim removed 2 bases at V and 4 bases at J, leaving 5 bases unmatched. Germline V gene data show CDR1 as MGHRA and CDR2 as YSYEKL.

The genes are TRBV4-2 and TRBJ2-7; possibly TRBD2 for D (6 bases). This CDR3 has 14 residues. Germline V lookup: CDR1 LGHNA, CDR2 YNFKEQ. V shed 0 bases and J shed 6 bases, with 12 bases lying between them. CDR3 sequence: CASSQDGGGSEQYF. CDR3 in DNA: TGTGCCAGCAGCCAAGACGGGGGAGGATCCGAGCAGTACTTC.

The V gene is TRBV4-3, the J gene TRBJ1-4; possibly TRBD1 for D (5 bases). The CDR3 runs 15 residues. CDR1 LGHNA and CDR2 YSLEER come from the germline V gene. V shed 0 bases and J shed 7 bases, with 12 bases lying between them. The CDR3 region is CASSQDTGGSEKLFF. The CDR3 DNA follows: TGCGCCAGCAGCCAAGACACTGGGGGGAGTGAAAAACTGTTTTTT.

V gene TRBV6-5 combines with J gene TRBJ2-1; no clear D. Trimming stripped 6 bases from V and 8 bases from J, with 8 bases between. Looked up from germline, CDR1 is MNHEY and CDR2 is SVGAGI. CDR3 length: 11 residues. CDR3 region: CASSLGDEQFF. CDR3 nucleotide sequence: TGTGCCAGCAGCCTCGGTGATGAGCAGTTCTTC.

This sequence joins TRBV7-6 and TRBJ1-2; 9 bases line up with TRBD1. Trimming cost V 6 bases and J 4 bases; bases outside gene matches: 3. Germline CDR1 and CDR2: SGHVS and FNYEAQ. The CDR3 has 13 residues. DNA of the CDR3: TGTGCCAGCAGTCCGGGACAGGGCTATGGCTACACCTTC. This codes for CASSPGQGYGYTF.

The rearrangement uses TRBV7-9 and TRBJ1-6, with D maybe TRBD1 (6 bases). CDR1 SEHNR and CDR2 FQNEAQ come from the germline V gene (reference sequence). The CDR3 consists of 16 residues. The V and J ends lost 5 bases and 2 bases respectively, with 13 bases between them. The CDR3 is CASSQDRPTYNSPLHF. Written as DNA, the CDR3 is TGTGCCAGCAGCCAGGACAGACCCACCTATAATTCACCCCTCCACTTT.